This T cell receptor beta chain derives from a study of Ad26.COV2.S vaccination and SARS-CoV-2 variants. On the study more broadly: Donor got 5x10^10 or 1x10^11 viral particles of Ad26.COV2.S. Study-wide points: Comparability of non-spike TCR breadth was observed across vaccine and placebo recipients. After vaccination, reports described spike-specific CD8+ and CD4+ T cell responses as showing substantial breadth.

TCRdb keeps only in-frame clones here, not all; method: immunoSEQ multiplex PCR. The sample contains 250,000 or so clones, around 88% of which appear only once. A remark on this clone: Its target is not known.

Treatment described: around 19 received Ad26.COV2.S at low or high dose, single or two shots; several received placebo; per-sample allocation not given. The samples were gathered on day 63 after the first injection of vaccine or placebo. The administered vaccine (an Ad26 vector) expressed Wuhan-strain SARS-CoV-2 spike. The CDR3 is 16 residues long. Germline V gene data show CDR1 as MNHEY and CDR2 as SMNVEV (reference sequence). The V and J ends lost 5 bases and 4 bases respectively, with 18 bases between them. The sample here was peripheral blood, taken in a trial of Ad26.COV2.S vaccine versus placebo. This clonotype was sampled from a person aged 18-60 years who received the Ad26.COV2.S COVID-19 vaccine or a placebo. V and J are TRBV27 and TRBJ2-1; tentative D call: TRBD1 (6 bases). The CDR3 here is CASSPLLEGVYNEQFF. The CDR3 DNA reads TGTGCCAGCAGTCCATTACTAGAGGGGGTTTACAATGAGCAGTTCTTC.